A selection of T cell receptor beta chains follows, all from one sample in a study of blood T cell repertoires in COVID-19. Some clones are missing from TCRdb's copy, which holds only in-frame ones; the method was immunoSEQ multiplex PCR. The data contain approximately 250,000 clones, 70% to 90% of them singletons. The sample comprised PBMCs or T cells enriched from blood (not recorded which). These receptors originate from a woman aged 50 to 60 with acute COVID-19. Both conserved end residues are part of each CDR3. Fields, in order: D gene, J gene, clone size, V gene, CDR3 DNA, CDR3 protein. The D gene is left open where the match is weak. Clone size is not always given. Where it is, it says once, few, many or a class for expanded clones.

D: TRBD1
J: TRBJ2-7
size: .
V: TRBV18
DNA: TGTGCCAGCTCCGGACCGGGACAGGGGGCGGGGGCTACCTACGAGCAGTACTTC
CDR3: CASSGPGQGAGATYEQYF

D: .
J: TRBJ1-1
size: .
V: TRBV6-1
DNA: TGTGCCAGCAGTGATGGGGGGGGGAATACTGAAGCTTTCTTT
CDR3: CASSDGGGNTEAFF

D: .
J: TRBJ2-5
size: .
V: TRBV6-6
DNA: TGTGCCACCGGACAGTCAGAGACCCAGTACTTC
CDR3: CATGQSETQYF

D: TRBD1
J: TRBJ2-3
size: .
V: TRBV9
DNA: TGTGCCAGCAGCCCAGAGGGGGCTAGCACAGATACGCAGTATTTT
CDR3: CASSPEGASTDTQYF

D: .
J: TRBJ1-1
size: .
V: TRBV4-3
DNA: TGCGCCAGCAGCCAAGGGGGAGTAAGGGCTGAAGCTTTCTTT
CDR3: CASSQGGVRAEAFF

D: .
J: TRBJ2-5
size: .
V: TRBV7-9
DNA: TGTGCCAGCAGCTCCGGACAGGGAGGGCAAGAGACCCAGTACTTC
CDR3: CASSSGQGGQETQYF

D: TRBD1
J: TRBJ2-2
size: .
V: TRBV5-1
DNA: TGCGCCAGCAGCTTGGGACAGGGAACGAACACCGGGGAGCTGTTTTTT
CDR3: CASSLGQGTNTGELFF

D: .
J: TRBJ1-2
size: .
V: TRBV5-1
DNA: TGCGCCAGCAGCTTGGCCATGGGGTCACCGAGGGATGGCTACACCTTC
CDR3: CASSLAMGSPRDGYTF

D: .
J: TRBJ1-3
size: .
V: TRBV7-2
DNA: TGTGCCAGCAGCTTAGCGGACAGCCGAGGAAACACCATATATTTT
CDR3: CASSLADSRGNTIYF

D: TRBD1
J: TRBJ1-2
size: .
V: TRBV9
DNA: TGTGCCAGCAGCGGACAAGGGGACAGGACTCCCTATGGCTACACCTTC
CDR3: CASSGQGDRTPYGYTF

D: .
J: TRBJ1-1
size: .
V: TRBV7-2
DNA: TGTGCCAGCAGACTCATGAACACTGAAGCTTTCTTT
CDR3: CASRLMNTEAFF

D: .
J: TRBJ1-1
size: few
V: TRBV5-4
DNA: TGTGCCAGCAGCCGATCCGGTATCATGAACACTGAAGCTTTCTTT
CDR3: CASSRSGIMNTEAFF

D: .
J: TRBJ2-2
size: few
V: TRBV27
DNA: TGTGCCAGCCGATCGGTTGGCACCGGGGAGCTGTTTTTT
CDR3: CASRSVGTGELFF

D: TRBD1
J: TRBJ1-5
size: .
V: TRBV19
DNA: TGTGCCAGTAAAACAGGGGGATATAGCAATCAGCCCCAGCATTTT
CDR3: CASKTGGYSNQPQHF

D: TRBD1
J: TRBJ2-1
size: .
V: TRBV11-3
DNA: TGTGCCAGCAGCTTTGGGACAGGGAGCGGAGATGAGCAGTTCTTC
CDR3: CASSFGTGSGDEQFF

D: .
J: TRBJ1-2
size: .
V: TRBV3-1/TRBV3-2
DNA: TGTGCCAGCAGCCAAGATGTGGGACAAAGGACCCCTAACTATGGCTACACCTTC
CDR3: CASSQDVGQRTPNYGYTF

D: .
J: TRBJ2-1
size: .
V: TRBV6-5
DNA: TGTGCCAGCAGCCAGGGAAGTGAGCAGTTCTTC
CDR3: CASSQGSEQFF

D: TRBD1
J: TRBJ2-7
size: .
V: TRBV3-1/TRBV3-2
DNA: TGTGCCAGCAGCCTACAGGGGGCTGGCGAGCAGTACTTC
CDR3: CASSLQGAGEQYF

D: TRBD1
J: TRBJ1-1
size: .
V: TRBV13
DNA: TGTGCCAGCAGCTTCGCAGGGGGCCCGAGGATGAACACTGAAGCTTTCTTT
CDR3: CASSFAGGPRMNTEAFF

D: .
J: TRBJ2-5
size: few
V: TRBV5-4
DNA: TGTGCCAGCAGCCTAACCCCACAGGGACCGATTGAAGAGACCCAGTACTTC
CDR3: CASSLTPQGPIEETQYF

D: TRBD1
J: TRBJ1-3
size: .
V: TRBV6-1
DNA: TGTGCCAGCAGTGGTGGGACAGGGGGCCAACTCTCTGGAAACACCATATATTTT
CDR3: CASSGGTGGQLSGNTIYF

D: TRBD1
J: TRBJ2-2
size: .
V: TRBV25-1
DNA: TGTGCCAGCAGCGACAGGGGGCGAACCGGGGAGCTGTTTTTT
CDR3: CASSDRGRTGELFF

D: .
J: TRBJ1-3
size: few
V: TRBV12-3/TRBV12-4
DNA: TGTGCCAGTAGATACAGCTCTGGAAACACCATATATTTT
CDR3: CASRYSSGNTIYF

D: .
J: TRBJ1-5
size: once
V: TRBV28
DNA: TGTGCCAGCAGTGGCCAGGGGAGGGTTAGCAATCAGCCCCAGCATTTT
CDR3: CASSGQGRVSNQPQHF

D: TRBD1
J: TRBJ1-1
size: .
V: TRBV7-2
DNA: TGTGCCAGCAGCTATCGGACAGGGGTTTATTACACTGAAGCTTTCTTT
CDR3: CASSYRTGVYYTEAFF

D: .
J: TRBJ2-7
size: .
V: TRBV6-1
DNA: TGTGCCAGCAGTGACGCAGGGCGAGCCTACGAGCAGTACTTC
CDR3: CASSDAGRAYEQYF

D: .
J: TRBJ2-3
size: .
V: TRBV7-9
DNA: TGTGCCAGCAGCTTCCATCAAGATACGCAGTATTTT
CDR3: CASSFHQDTQYF

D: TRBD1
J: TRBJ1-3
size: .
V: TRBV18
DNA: TGTGCCAGCTCACCAAACGGACAGGGGGACACCATATATTTT
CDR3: CASSPNGQGDTIYF

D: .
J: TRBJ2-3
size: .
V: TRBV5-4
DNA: TGTGCCAGCAGCTTTGGGGGGGCCACAGATACGCAGTATTTT
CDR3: CASSFGGATDTQYF

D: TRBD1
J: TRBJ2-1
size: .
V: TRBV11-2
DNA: TGTGCCAGCAGCCCCGGGACAGGGGGCGATGAGCAGTTCTTC
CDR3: CASSPGTGGDEQFF

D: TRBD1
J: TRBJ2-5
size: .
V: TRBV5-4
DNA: TGTGCCAGCAGCTCGAAAACAGGGGAAGGAGAGACCCAGTACTTC
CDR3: CASSSKTGEGETQYF

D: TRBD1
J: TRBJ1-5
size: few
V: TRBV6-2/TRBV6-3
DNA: TGTGCCAGCAGTCTCGACCAGGGGGCCTGGCAGCCCCAGCATTTT
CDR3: CASSLDQGAWQPQHF

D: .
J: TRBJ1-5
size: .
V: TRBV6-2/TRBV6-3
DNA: TGTGCCAGCAGTCCCGTAGGTCTACAGGATAGCAATCAGCCCCAGCATTTT
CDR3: CASSPVGLQDSNQPQHF

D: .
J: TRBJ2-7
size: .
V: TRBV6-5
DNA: TGTGCCAGCAGGGACTACTCCTACGAGCAGTACTTC
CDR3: CASRDYSYEQYF

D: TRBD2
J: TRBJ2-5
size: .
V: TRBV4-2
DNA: TGTGCCAGCAGCCAAGGGGGACTAGCGGGGGCCGAGACCCAGTACTTC
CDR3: CASSQGGLAGAETQYF

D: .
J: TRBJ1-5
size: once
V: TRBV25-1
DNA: TGTGCCAGCAGTGAGGGAGGGGCCCTAAATCAGCCCCAGCATTTT
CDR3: CASSEGGALNQPQHF